The entry below describes one T cell receptor (beta chain). Its specificity is unknown. Each healthy control was a blood donor; the group had a median age of around 56 years (range about 20-80), and 55% to 65% were female. These data come from a study of somatic mutations in cytotoxic T cells in rheumatoid arthritis. Whole-study results and caveats: Which antigens the expanded CD8+ clones targeted was unknown. The CD8+ clonality of rheumatoid arthritis patients increased with age, whereas that of healthy controls did not.

Libraries were prepared by immunoSEQ multiplex PCR; TCRdb keeps only in-frame clonotypes and omits some of them. Of over 10,000 clones in the sample, 70% to 80% are singletons; the top ten hold more than 9%. The CDR3 extends over 14 amino acids. Germline V CDR1 and CDR2: MNHNS, SASEGT. V shed 6 bases and J shed 0 bases, with 9 bases lying between them. The TCR sequence derives from a middle-aged woman in good health. The chain couples TRBV6-1 to TRBJ2-1; D not resolved. Input material: CD8+ T cells sorted from blood. DNA for the CDR3: TGTGCCAGCAGGACCCCTGGCTCCTACAATGAGCAGTTCTTC. It yields the protein CASRTPGSYNEQFF.